This passage covers 32 T cell receptor beta chains from one sample sequenced in a study of shared clonotypes between healthy human individuals (dated by TCRdb to the early 2020s). For the CD8 naive samples, CD45RO-negative cells were positively selected for CCR7, yielding a CD45RA+CCR7+ population from which TemRA cells were excluded. The receptor library was made with the immunoSEQ multiplex PCR assay. The table was pulled from immuneACCESS by TCRdb, which kept in-frame rearrangements only. Such tables lose some clones; where checked, under half of the loss comes from unresolved V genes, and the rest has no known cause. The sample yields about 2.2 million clones; 90% to 95% were counted once. The ten largest clones add up to 1.5% to 2% of the sample. Sequenced sample: naive CD8+ T cells from PBMCs. The cell subset or site label of this sample denotes: CD45RA+CCR7+. These TCRs come from a man aged 18 to 30 in good health. Some clones in this sample may be carry-over from other donors' samples.

The CDR3 DNA reads as TGTGCCAGCAGCCCCGGGACATTAGCGCTTAACACTGAAGCTTTCTTT. It yields the protein CASSPGTLALNTEAFF. The chain uses TRBV5-4 and TRBJ1-1; D possibly corresponds to TRBD1 (6 bases). The germline gives CDR1 SGHNT, CDR2 YYREEE (reference sequence). V was shortened by 4 bases and J by 2 bases, with 18 bases between the two germline ends. CDR3 length: 16 amino acids.

The chain employs TRBV10-3 and TRBJ2-3; D not certain. Looked up from germline, CDR1 is ENHRY and CDR2 is SYGVKD. The CDR3 runs 16 residues. V lost 2 bases, J lost 9 bases, and 21 bases lay in between. The CDR3 DNA reads as TGTGCCATCAGTGAGCCCCCAAAGGATATTACCGACACGCAGTATTTT. Its protein product is CAISEPPKDITDTQYF.

The CDR3 DNA reads as TGTGCCAGCTCACCGGGACAGTCGGAGGAAAAACTGTTTTTT. Translated, it gives CASSPGQSEEKLFF. The genes are TRBV18 and TRBJ1-4, with 7 bases identical to TRBD1. This CDR3 spans 14 amino acids. Germline values: CDR1 KGHSH, CDR2 LQKENI. The V gene end was trimmed by 3 bases and the J gene end by 8 bases; junction bases not matched to a gene: 6.

The gene calls are TRBV7-9 and TRBJ2-1, with 15 bases that match TRBD2. V shed 1 base, J shed 7 bases, and the junction held 8 bases outside the gene matches. CDR1 SEHNR and CDR2 FQNEAQ come from the germline V gene (reference sequence). The CDR3 has 18 amino acids. CDR3 residues: CASSLGPWTSGRANEQFF. CDR3 bases: TGTGCCAGCAGCTTAGGTCCTTGGACTAGCGGGAGGGCGAATGAGCAGTTCTTC.

The genes are TRBV29-1 and TRBJ1-2; 9 bases map to TRBD1. Germline trimming cut 7 bases from V and 4 bases from J; bases unmatched to any gene: 7. CDR1 and CDR2 (germline): SQVTM, ANQGSEA. This CDR3 has 13 amino acids. CDR3 sequence (DNA): TGCAGCGCCCGGACAGGGGAGACCTATGGCTACACCTTC. It is translated as CSARTGETYGYTF.

The chain couples TRBV4-2 to TRBJ2-7; D tentatively fits TRBD1 or TRBD2 (5 bases each). The CDR3 extends over 15 amino acids. Germline CDR1 LGHNA, CDR2 YNFKEQ. The germline V and J ends were trimmed by 0 bases and 0 bases, with 9 bases remaining between them. CDR3 coding DNA: TGTGCCAGCAGCCAAGACAGGGACGGCTCCTACGAGCAGTACTTC. This encodes CASSQDRDGSYEQYF.

The chain combines TRBV4-1 with TRBJ1-2; unclear D gene. The germline gives CDR1 MGHRA, CDR2 YSYEKL. Trimming stripped 2 bases from V and 8 bases from J, with 18 bases between. This CDR3 has 15 amino acids. This CDR3 reads CASSQWRASSLGYTF. The CDR3 bases are TGCGCCAGCAGCCAATGGAGGGCTTCTAGCCTGGGCTACACCTTC.

The gene calls are TRBV9 and TRBJ2-3; the D gene is possibly TRBD2 (6 bases). V lost 1 base to trimming and J lost 2 bases, with 11 bases between them. The CDR3 runs 15 residues. Germline V CDR1 and CDR2: SGDLS, YYNGEE. CDR3 nucleotides: TGTGCCAGCAGCGTACGGGGACTTGTCACAGATACGCAGTATTTT. It codes for CASSVRGLVTDTQYF.

The CDR3 is CASSLEDASSNQPQHF. As DNA, the CDR3 is TGTGCCAGCAGCTTAGAAGATGCCAGTAGCAATCAGCCCCAGCATTTT. V is TRBV7-9 and J is TRBJ1-5, with unresolved D. Per germline, CDR1 SEHNR and CDR2 FQNEAQ (reference sequence). V shed 1 base and J shed 0 bases, with 10 bases lying between them. The CDR3 extends over 16 amino acids.

The V call is TRBV5-1, the J call TRBJ2-7, with TRBD1 identical over 7 bases. This CDR3 contains 14 residues. V dropped 7 bases and J dropped 5; count of bases not matched to a gene: 12. CDR1 and CDR2 (germline): SGHRS, YFSETQ. For the CDR3, the DNA is TGCGCCAGCCGAATGACCGGGACAGTCCACGAGCAGTACTTC. Amino acid sequence: CASRMTGTVHEQYF.

The V and J genes are TRBV28 and TRBJ1-2, with D hard to call. Looked up from germline, CDR1 is MDHEN and CDR2 is SYDVKM. There are 14 residues in the CDR3. Trimming stripped 6 bases from V and 3 bases from J, with 14 bases between. CDR3 residues: CASSPQRGYYGYTF. CDR3 sequence (DNA): TGTGCCAGCAGCCCCCAGCGGGGATACTATGGCTACACCTTC.

V and J are TRBV27 and TRBJ1-2, with 8 bases that match TRBD1. This CDR3 region has 13 residues. Trimming removed 2 bases from V and 8 bases from J; junction bases left unmatched: 4. Germline assignment: CDR1 MNHEY and CDR2 SMNVEV (reference sequence). The DNA of the CDR3 is TGTGCCAGCAGTTTAGACAGGGGCTGGGGCTACACCTTC. Amino acids: CASSLDRGWGYTF.

The J gene is TRBJ2-1, the V gene TRBV11-2, with D uncertain. Deletions cut 0 bases from V and 8 bases from J, with 26 bases between. This CDR3 is built from 19 residues. CDR1 is SGHAT, CDR2 FQNNGV, per germline. The CDR3 DNA is TGTGCCAGCAGCTTAGATCGCGGCCTAGAGCTCACACGAGGCGATGAGCAGTTCTTC. Its protein is CASSLDRGLELTRGDEQFF.

The genes are TRBV27 and TRBJ2-7; 11 bases fit TRBD1. V dropped 8 bases and J dropped 5; count of bases not matched to a gene: 5. Germline V CDR1 and CDR2: MNHEY, SMNVEV (reference sequence). The CDR3 has 13 residues. The CDR3 reads CASGGQGVHEQYF. DNA for the CDR3: TGTGCCAGCGGGGGACAGGGGGTCCACGAGCAGTACTTC.

J is TRBJ1-1 and V is TRBV18; 9 bases are a match to TRBD1. Germline V gene sequence: CDR1 KGHSH, CDR2 LQKENI. CDR3 length equals 18 residues. Unmatched junction bases numbered 15, after V lost 2 bases and J lost 5 bases. The CDR3 DNA sequence: TGTGCCAGCTCACCAGAGCCCGGGACAGGGCTGTTAATGACTGAAGCTTTCTTT. Translation gives CASSPEPGTGLLMTEAFF.

This clone is a singleton in its sample. The V gene is TRBV9, the J gene TRBJ2-7; TRBD2 matches 12 bases. The J segment lost 2 bases and the V segment lost 4 bases, leaving 7 bases of the junction unmatched. The germline gives CDR1 SGDLS, CDR2 YYNGEE. The CDR3 extends over 16 amino acids. The CDR3 spells CASSNPLAGGPYEQYF. The CDR3 nucleotides are TGTGCCAGCAGCAACCCCCTAGCGGGAGGGCCCTACGAGCAGTACTTC. The full variable domain, in which reference TRBV9 and TRBJ2-7 provide the parts outside the CDR3, is DSGVTQTPKHLITATGQRVTLRCSPRSGDLSVYWYQQSLDQGLQFLIQYYNGEERAKGNILERFSAQQFPDLHSELNLSSLELGDSALYFCASSNPLAGGPYEQYFGPGTRLTVT.

The chain links TRBV27 to TRBJ1-2; unclear D gene. Per the germline V gene, CDR1 is MNHEY and CDR2 is SMNVEV (reference sequence). With 3 bases removed from V and 4 bases from J, the gap between germline ends came to 12 bases. The CDR3 has 14 residues. CDR3 bases: TGTGCCAGCAGTTTGGGAGGGATGGCCTATGGCTACACCTTC. Translated, it gives CASSLGGMAYGYTF.

The genes are TRBV9 and TRBJ1-1, with TRBD1 identical over 10 bases. With 4 bases clipped from V and 4 bases from J, the junction kept 7 bases outside the gene matches. The CDR3 is 15 residues long. Per the germline V gene, CDR1 is SGDLS and CDR2 is YYNGEE. This CDR3 is CASSPGTGVGTEAFF. The CDR3 coding sequence is TGTGCCAGCAGCCCTGGGACAGGGGTAGGCACTGAAGCTTTCTTT.

There are a few counts of this clone. This chain links TRBV27 with TRBJ1-5; 7 bases match TRBD1. Unmatched junction bases numbered 4, after V lost 5 bases and J lost 0 bases. The CDR3 has 15 residues. Germline V gene lookup returns CDR1 MNHEY and CDR2 SMNVEV (reference sequence). The CDR3 sequence: CASSQQGISNQPQHF. The CDR3 coding sequence is TGTGCCAGCAGTCAACAGGGGATTAGCAATCAGCCCCAGCATTTT.

This clone has a single count. The genes are TRBV4-2 and TRBJ2-4; no clear D. The CDR3 loop spans 15 amino acids. Between the trimmed V and J ends, which lost 4 bases and 8 bases, there was a span of 18 bases. The V gene's germline CDR1 is LGHNA and CDR2 YNFKEQ. The CDR3 loop is CASSLPYGEIDIQYF. The CDR3 nucleotides read TGTGCCAGCAGCCTTCCGTACGGTGAAATTGACATTCAGTACTTC.

This clone was picked up a small number of times. The chain recombines TRBV30 with TRBJ1-1; tentatively, D is TRBD1 (6 bases). CDR1 is GTSNPN, CDR2 SVGIG, per germline (reference sequence). V lost 2 bases to trimming and J lost 6 bases, with 13 bases between them. CDR3 length: 13 amino acids. CDR3 nucleotides: TGTGCCTGGAGTCACCTTAAGGGGGCTGAAGCTTTCTTT. It codes for CAWSHLKGAEAFF.

The rearrangement links TRBV29-1 to TRBJ1-2; 7 bases line up with TRBD1. The germline V gene has CDR1 SQVTM and CDR2 ANQGSEA. Trimming removed 4 bases from V and 0 bases from J; junction bases left unmatched: 11. The CDR3 is made up of 16 amino acids. The chain's CDR3 is CSVGKVPGQTNYGYTF. As DNA, the CDR3 is TGCAGCGTTGGTAAAGTGCCGGGACAGACTAACTATGGCTACACCTTC.

This chain connects TRBV5-6 to TRBJ1-2; D unclear. The CDR3 length is 14 residues. Germline CDR1 reads SGHDT; CDR2 reads YYEEEE. V shed 2 bases and J shed 2 bases, with 10 bases lying between them. CDR3 sequence: CASSFQSENYGYTF. In DNA form, the CDR3 reads TGTGCCAGCAGCTTCCAATCAGAAAACTATGGCTACACCTTC. Filled out from reference TRBV5-6 and TRBJ1-2, the complete variable domain reads DAGVTQSPTHLIKTRGQQVTLRCSPKSGHDTVSWYQQALGQGPQFIFQYYEEEERQRGNFPDRFSGHQFPNYSSELNVNALLLGDSALYLCASSFQSENYGYTFGSGTRLTVV.

The J gene is TRBJ2-3, the V gene TRBV15; 14 nucleotides align to TRBD2. With 0 bases clipped from V and 1 base from J, the junction kept 9 bases outside the gene matches. Germline lookup yields CDR1 LNHNV and CDR2 YYDKDF (reference sequence). The CDR3 consists of 20 residues. The DNA for the CDR3 is TGTGCCACCAGCAGAGATCTGGGGACTAGCGGGAGTGGGGGCACAGATACGCAGTATTTT. This gives the protein CATSRDLGTSGSGGTDTQYF.

The rearrangement links TRBV5-1 to TRBJ2-3, with 8 bases matching TRBD2. V gave up 4 bases and J gave up 3 bases; unmatched junction bases: 13. The germline CDR1 and CDR2 sequences are SGHRS and YFSETQ. There are 17 residues in the CDR3. CDR3 nucleotides: TGCGCCAGCAGCAGAACTGGGGGCGGGAGGCGAACAGATACGCAGTATTTT. This gives the protein CASSRTGGGRRTDTQYF.

The rearrangement joins TRBV27 to TRBJ2-5; TRBD2 matches 14 bases. This CDR3 has 17 amino acids. V lost 3 bases, J lost 10 bases, and 13 bases stayed unmatched. The germline V gene has CDR1 MNHEY and CDR2 SMNVEV (reference sequence). The CDR3 region is CASSFGIVGTSGRHQYF. CDR3 in DNA: TGTGCCAGCAGTTTTGGTATAGTAGGGACTAGCGGGAGACACCAGTACTTC.

This sequence joins TRBV2 and TRBJ2-1; 7 nucleotides line up with TRBD2. The V gene end was trimmed by 7 bases and the J gene end by 9 bases; junction bases not matched to a gene: 9. Looked up from germline, CDR1 is SNHLY and CDR2 is FYNNEI. The CDR3 has 13 amino acids. The CDR3 loop is CASISGRAGEQFF. CDR3 coding DNA: TGTGCCAGCATCTCGGGGAGGGCGGGTGAGCAGTTCTTC.

The chain has TRBV28 and TRBJ2-3; 12 nucleotides match TRBD2. CDR3 length equals 17 residues. With 4 bases clipped from V and 2 bases from J, the junction kept 7 bases outside the gene matches. CDR1 is MDHEN and CDR2 is SYDVKM in the germline V gene. The CDR3 DNA reads as TGTGCCAGCAGTTCAGGACTAGCGGGACCCTCCACAGATACGCAGTATTTT. It translates to CASSSGLAGPSTDTQYF.

The gene calls are TRBV9 and TRBJ2-1, with 12 nucleotides matching TRBD2. Germline loops: CDR1 SGDLS, CDR2 YYNGEE. With V trimmed by 2 bases and J by 6 bases, 6 bases remained unmatched. CDR3 length: 16 amino acids. The chain's CDR3 is CASSVPTSGSSNEQFF. In DNA, the CDR3 is TGTGCCAGCAGCGTCCCGACTAGCGGGAGCTCCAATGAGCAGTTCTTC.

This chain links TRBV9 with TRBJ2-7; 8 bases map to TRBD1. The V segment lost 4 bases and the J segment 4 bases; nucleotides outside the gene matches: 19. In germline, CDR1 is SGDLS, CDR2 YYNGEE. The CDR3 is made up of 18 amino acids. The CDR3 loop reads CASSLTHLPGDRPYEQYF. Here the CDR3 DNA reads TGTGCCAGCAGCCTGACCCACCTCCCAGGGGACAGGCCTTACGAGCAGTACTTC. Variable domain in full (rest from reference TRBV9 and TRBJ2-7): DSGVTQTPKHLITATGQRVTLRCSPRSGDLSVYWYQQSLDQGLQFLIQYYNGEERAKGNILERFSAQQFPDLHSELNLSSLELGDSALYFCASSLTHLPGDRPYEQYFGPGTRLTVT.

The chain uses TRBV9 and TRBJ2-7; possibly TRBD1 for D (5 bases). CDR1 and CDR2 from the germline V gene are SGDLS and YYNGEE. V lost 0 bases to trimming and J lost 4 bases, with 14 bases between them. The CDR3 has 15 residues. This CDR3 is CASSVGTGDIYEQYF. The CDR3 bases are TGTGCCAGCAGCGTAGGAACAGGAGACATTTACGAGCAGTACTTC. The full variable domain, with the rest looked up from reference TRBV9 and TRBJ2-7, is DSGVTQTPKHLITATGQRVTLRCSPRSGDLSVYWYQQSLDQGLQFLIQYYNGEERAKGNILERFSAQQFPDLHSELNLSSLELGDSALYFCASSVGTGDIYEQYFGPGTRLTVT.

The V call is TRBV9, the J call TRBJ2-6; 7 bases match TRBD1. The J segment lost 0 bases and the V segment lost 4 bases, leaving 7 bases of the junction unmatched. The CDR3 is made up of 17 amino acids. Germline V gene lookup returns CDR1 SGDLS and CDR2 YYNGEE. The CDR3 reads CASSTPGQPSGANVLTF. CDR3 DNA sequence: TGTGCCAGCAGCACACCGGGACAGCCCTCTGGGGCCAACGTCCTGACTTTC.